This is a list of T cell receptor beta chains from one sample in a study of radiotherapy plus CTLA-4 blockade in lung cancer. The protocol was immunoSEQ multiplex PCR, while the TCRdb copy is restricted to in-frame clones and leaves out a portion. The sample shows tens of thousands of clones, less than 85% of them seen only once. The sequences come from peripheral blood, collected from a patient treated with radiotherapy plus ipilimumab. The receptor set was obtained from a human donor with non-small cell lung cancer whose response to radiotherapy plus ipilimumab could not be evaluated. Some clones in this sample may be carry-over from other donors' samples. The CDR3 runs from the conserved cysteine through the conserved F or W. The D gene is left open where the match is weak. A row's size may be missing; if present it is once, few, many or a size class.

d_gene | j_gene | v_gene | abundance | CDR3aa | CDR3nt
NA | TRBJ1-3 | TRBV5-1 | NA | CASSLGGVSGNTIYF | TGCGCCAGCAGCTTGGGCGGTGTGTCCGGAAACACCATATATTTT
TRBD1 | TRBJ1-5 | TRBV6-1 | NA | CASRTGQGVQPQHF | TGTGCCAGCAGGACAGGACAGGGCGTTCAGCCCCAGCATTTT
TRBD1 | TRBJ2-1 | TRBV2 | NA | CASSNLRQGINEQFF | TGTGCCAGCAGCAACCTCCGACAGGGGATAAATGAGCAGTTCTTC
NA | TRBJ1-4 | TRBV5-1 | NA | CASSLASGKANEKLFF | TGCGCCAGCAGCTTGGCCTCGGGGAAGGCTAATGAAAAACTGTTTTTT
NA | TRBJ2-3 | TRBV9 | NA | CASSAGRRTLDTQYF | TGTGCCAGCAGCGCCGGCCGGCGGACTTTAGATACGCAGTATTTT
NA | TRBJ2-7 | TRBV18 | NA | CASSPSAGLTYEQYF | TGTGCCAGCTCACCTTCGGCAGGTCTTACCTACGAGCAGTACTTC
NA | TRBJ2-2 | TRBV27 | NA | CASSLLGDTGELFF | TGTGCCAGCAGTTTACTAGGTGACACCGGGGAGCTGTTTTTT
NA | TRBJ2-7 | TRBV28 | NA | CASTENAYEQYF | TGTGCCAGTACAGAAAACGCCTACGAGCAGTACTTC
NA | TRBJ2-2 | TRBV7-2 | NA | CASSLVVWAGAANTGELFF | TGTGCCAGCAGCTTAGTGGTTTGGGCGGGGGCCGCGAACACCGGGGAGCTGTTTTTT
NA | TRBJ2-2 | TRBV28 | few | CASSLRRTARDTGELFF | TGTGCCAGCAGTCTTCGTCGGACAGCGCGGGACACCGGGGAGCTGTTTTTT
NA | TRBJ1-5 | TRBV6-5 | NA | CASLQPQHF | TGTGCCAGTCTGCAGCCCCAGCATTTT
TRBD1 | TRBJ2-1 | TRBV28 | many | CASSFLQGANNEQFF | TGTGCCAGCAGTTTCCTACAGGGGGCGAACAATGAGCAGTTCTTC
NA | TRBJ1-4 | TRBV7-8 | NA | CASSLQVGRYNEKLFF | TGTGCCAGCAGCTTACAGGTTGGCAGGTATAACGAAAAACTGTTTTTT
NA | TRBJ1-1 | TRBV18 | NA | CASSPLPIGDTEAFF | TGTGCCAGCTCACCCCTACCTATCGGGGACACTGAAGCTTTCTTT
NA | TRBJ1-2 | TRBV30 | NA | CAWTDDGDYGYTF | TGTGCCTGGACCGACGACGGGGACTATGGCTACACCTTC
TRBD1 | TRBJ2-7 | TRBV7-9 | NA | CASSFDGTAYEQYF | TGTGCCAGCAGCTTCGATGGGACAGCCTACGAGCAGTACTTC
NA | TRBJ1-5 | TRBV6-1 | NA | CASSGGGGNQPQHF | TGTGCCAGCAGTGGGGGGGGCGGCAATCAGCCCCAGCATTTT
NA | TRBJ2-7 | TRBV7-2 | few | CASSLNEGGYEQYF | TGTGCCAGCAGCTTAAATGAAGGGGGCTACGAGCAGTACTTC
TRBD1 | TRBJ1-1 | TRBV11-3 | once | CASSPTISWLDRGPFF | TGTGCCAGCAGCCCAACAATCTCTTGGCTCGACAGGGGACCTTTCTTT
TRBD1 | TRBJ2-5 | TRBV6-1 | NA | CASRVTGGRETQYF | TGTGCCAGCAGGGTAACAGGGGGCCGGGAGACCCAGTACTTC
NA | TRBJ1-6 | TRBV25-1 | few | CASKTGWDSPLHF | TGTGCCAGCAAGACAGGTTGGGATTCACCCCTCCACTTT
NA | TRBJ2-7 | TRBV20-1 | NA | CSARRAYEQYF | TGCAGTGCCCGGCGGGCCTACGAGCAGTACTTC
TRBD1 | TRBJ2-5 | TRBV5-4 | NA | CASSSSRDRETQYF | TGTGCCAGCAGCTCGAGCCGGGACAGGGAGACCCAGTACTTC
NA | TRBJ1-1 | TRBV5-6 | NA | CASSLPPGTTNTEAFF | TGTGCCAGCAGCTTGCCCCCCGGGACAACGAACACTGAAGCTTTCTTT
TRBD1 | TRBJ2-3 | TRBV30 | NA | CAWSGGTGGTDTQYF | TGTGCCTGGAGTGGGGGGACAGGGGGCACAGATACGCAGTATTTT
TRBD1 | TRBJ2-7 | TRBV10-2 | NA | CASSETGGYYEQYF | TGCGCCAGCAGTGAGACAGGGGGTTATTACGAGCAGTACTTC
TRBD1 | TRBJ2-2 | TRBV5-1 | once | CASSHRDSLNTGELFF | TGCGCCAGCAGCCACCGGGACAGTTTAAACACCGGGGAGCTGTTTTTT
TRBD1 | TRBJ2-7 | TRBV18 | NA | CASSPRQTGTGSYEQYF | TGTGCCAGCTCACCACGGCAAACCGGGACAGGGTCCTACGAGCAGTACTTC
NA | TRBJ2-2 | TRBV7-2 | NA | CASSPRSGELFF | TGTGCCAGCAGCCCTAGGTCCGGGGAGCTGTTTTTT
TRBD2 | TRBJ2-7 | TRBV13 | NA | CASSLGVGSGEF | TGTGCCAGCAGCTTAGGCGTAGGTAGCGGGGAGTTC
NA | TRBJ2-7 | TRBV10-3 | once | CAISVETDYEQYF | TGTGCCATCAGTGTAGAGACAGACTACGAGCAGTACTTC
NA | TRBJ1-2 | TRBV6-5 | NA | CASSYEGSYGYTF | TGTGCCAGCAGTTACGAGGGTTCCTATGGCTACACCTTC
NA | TRBJ2-5 | TRBV5-1 | NA | CASSLTGSETQYF | TGCGCCAGCAGCTTAACAGGGAGCGAGACCCAGTACTTC
NA | TRBJ1-1 | TRBV28 | NA | CASSLVPPGEAFF | TGTGCCAGCAGTTTAGTTCCCCCGGGTGAAGCTTTCTTT
TRBD1 | TRBJ1-2 | TRBV5-1 | NA | CASSEQGAGYYGYTF | TGCGCCAGCAGCGAACAGGGGGCAGGGTACTATGGCTACACCTTC
NA | TRBJ1-2 | TRBV6-1 | NA | CASSDVGSYGYTF | TGTGCCAGCAGTGACGTGGGGAGCTATGGCTACACCTTC
TRBD2 | TRBJ2-1 | TRBV5-1 | NA | CASSSLAGGNNEQFF | TGCGCCAGCAGCTCACTAGCGGGGGGGAACAATGAGCAGTTCTTC
NA | TRBJ2-5 | TRBV5-1 | NA | CASSLAGTDEETQYF | TGCGCCAGCAGCTTGGCTGGGACTGACGAAGAGACCCAGTACTTC
NA | TRBJ2-7 | TRBV7-3 | NA | CASSLVGGGYEQYF | TGTGCCAGCAGCTTAGTGGGAGGGGGCTACGAGCAGTACTTC
TRBD1 | TRBJ2-5 | TRBV18 | NA | CASSPGTEQETQYF | TGTGCCAGCTCACCGGGGACAGAGCAAGAGACCCAGTACTTC
TRBD1 | TRBJ2-1 | TRBV2 | once | CASSWTGGHPGFF | TGTGCCAGCAGTTGGACAGGGGGCCATCCGGGGTTCTTC
NA | TRBJ1-1 | TRBV2 | NA | CASSIQGNTEAFF | TGTGCCAGCAGTATACAGGGGAACACTGAAGCTTTCTTT
TRBD1 | TRBJ2-5 | TRBV10-3 | NA | CAIRPGQGQETQYF | TGTGCCATCAGGCCGGGACAGGGACAAGAGACCCAGTACTTC
NA | TRBJ2-5 | TRBV18 | NA | CASSQTRTEETQYF | TGTGCCAGCTCACAGACTAGGACGGAGGAGACCCAGTACTTC
TRBD1 | TRBJ1-5 | TRBV5-6 | NA | CASSQRQGGNQPQHF | TGTGCCAGCAGCCAGAGACAGGGAGGCAATCAGCCCCAGCATTTT
NA | TRBJ2-7 | TRBV6-5 | few | CASRIQGNKVYEQYF | TGTGCCAGCAGGATACAGGGAAATAAAGTCTACGAGCAGTACTTC
NA | TRBJ1-1 | TRBV5-4 | NA | CASSPWASGDTEAFF | TGTGCCAGCAGCCCGTGGGCGTCAGGGGACACTGAAGCTTTCTTT
NA | TRBJ1-1 | TRBV5-1 | NA | CASRIGENTEAFF | TGCGCCAGCAGAATCGGGGAGAACACTGAAGCTTTCTTT
NA | TRBJ1-2 | TRBV27 | NA | CASSLWGDYGYTF | TGTGCCAGCAGTTTATGGGGAGACTATGGCTACACCTTC
NA | TRBJ1-2 | TRBV7-9 | NA | CASSLGGGNYGYTF | TGTGCCAGCAGCTTAGGGGGGGGGAACTACGGCTACACCTTC
NA | TRBJ2-3 | TRBV5-1 | NA | CASSFGTSTDTQYF | TGCGCCAGCAGCTTTGGGACATCCACAGATACGCAGTATTTT
TRBD2 | TRBJ2-1 | TRBV18 | NA | CASSPIAGGPNEQFF | TGTGCCAGCTCACCGATAGCGGGGGGGCCGAATGAGCAGTTCTTC
NA | TRBJ1-3 | TRBV19 | NA | CASSTAGAGGNTIYF | TGTGCCAGTAGTACGGCGGGGGCTGGTGGAAACACCATATATTTT